This TCR beta chain is drawn from a study of cytomegalovirus exposure and HLA in healthy donors (dated by TCRdb to about 2017). For the study in its entirety: An earlier analysis of approximately 640 of the donors reported more than 250 Gb of sequence data and 100 million to 130 million unique TCR beta sequences from 150 million to 200 million T cells. A separate validation cohort of about 110 different subjects was used in addition to the 666-subject first cohort. Across under 500 genotyped donors of the cohort, an average of approximately 240,000 unique TCR beta nucleotide sequences per donor were sequenced, and approximately 17% of those sequences were non-productive. A later genetic analysis took genome-wide SNP genotypes for about three fifths of the 666 donors and used that subset as a discovery cohort. Roughly 300 gigabases of sequencing data and around 90 million unique TCR sequences made up an early release that covered approximately 700 HLA-typed donors. The number of typed donors differed by locus: roughly 629-630 for A, B, C, DRB1 and DQB1; some 500 for DQA1; approximately 610 for DPA1; and approximately 450 for DPB1. Every repertoire in the discovery cohort had been generated on one and the same sequencing platform. To decide whether each TCR beta V gene segment behaved as functional or pseudogenic, an earlier analysis of some 570 of the donors relied on high-throughput TCR beta sequencing. High-throughput TCR immunosequencing, statistical association of individual TCRs with disease status, and machine learning were combined to predict cytomegalovirus infection status. Rather than drawing on any new phenotypic data, the later analysis identified candidate immune exposures from TCR beta sequences and the way those sequences occurred across donors. The genetic ancestry cluster associated with self-reported Caucasian donors included roughly 84% of the 398 genotyped donors. The aim of the study was to test whether cataloging public T cell receptors could identify signatures of past pathogen exposure. A handful of DR-DQ haplotypes were handled as single units for association and clustering because linkage in the cohort was strong. Alongside the repertoire data, information on donor age, sex, ethnicity and CMV serostatus was compiled. Using immunosequencing, the study profiled T cell repertoires from around 680 subjects and related those repertoires to cytomegalovirus serostatus. A later analysis re-examined previously published TCR beta repertoires from over 500 donors and added high-resolution HLA genotyping to investigate patterns of TCR occurrence. HLA typing covered class I and class II loci at four-digit resolution. What the authors observed across the whole study: When HLA alleles, especially DR and DQ, strongly co-occurred, attributing TCR associations to individual alleles was difficult. In a later analysis, most CMV-associated TCR beta chains were found to appear HLA-restricted, with HLA associations seemingly driven largely by CMV exposure. Sequencing depth was assumed to be roughly uniform across donors in the presence/absence analyses, though that assumption may not hold. Because some donors lacked HLA typing at each locus, the association tests relied only on the typed subset. The earlier analysis of approximately 560 of the donors excluded around 17 rarely observed V segments, including chromosome 9 orphons, because counts were too low. The study listed 150 to 200 TCR beta chains as associated with cytomegalovirus. A few of the identified cytomegalovirus-associated TCR beta chains were confirmed in vitro to be specific for cytomegalovirus antigens. The sequencing pipeline was judged likely to have produced a cluster of highly shared sequence variants as a technical artifact. The classifier was reported to diagnose cytomegalovirus status with high specificity and sensitivity in both the original cohort and the validation cohort. In a later analysis, HLA-associated TCR beta chains showed more clonal expansion and lower generation probabilities than non-associated chains that were equally common. A further reported finding was that TCR beta sequences accurately predicted the HLA-A and HLA-B alleles for most subjects in the first cohort. Correlated functional status among segregating V segments might reflect linkage disequilibrium, but an unknown experimental factor could not be ruled out. The authors suggested that the approach could potentially be generalized to other disease states and immunological phenotypes. In a later genetic analysis, fewer N-insertions in productive TCRs were reported among donors in an Asian-associated ancestry cluster than the 666-donor mean. While some public TCRs were present in many individuals, most TCR sequences turned up only very rarely across donors. In a later analysis, TCR association rates were found to vary across HLA loci, with the most associated TCRs seen for DRB1 alleles and the fewest for HLA-C alleles. In an earlier analysis of under 600 of the donors, most TCR beta V segments were observed in productive rearrangements about 90% or about 30% of the time, broadly matching IMGT annotations. The cohort was sequenced for TCR beta chains only, and without alpha or paired-chain data the features that could be detected were limited. Several of the top co-occurrence clusters appeared to be linked to parvovirus B19, influenza, CMV and Epstein-Barr virus, according to a later analysis. In a later analysis, about 16,000 TCR beta sequences were associated with specific HLA alleles at a false discovery rate of 0.05. The only immune exposure information available for the cohort was CMV serostatus. V-gene and J-gene trimming of TCR beta chains was associated with a missense DCLRE1C variant in a later genetic analysis, and the association was replicated in an independent cohort.

Receptors were amplified or captured by the immunoSEQ multiplex PCR assay. A mixture of 60 forward primers for TCR Vbeta segments and 13 reverse primers for TCR Jbeta segments was used in the multiplex PCR. Amplification of the CDR3 region of rearranged TCR beta genes was performed with a multiplex PCR assay on genomic DNA. On the Illumina HiSeq System, the amplified TCR beta libraries were sequenced as 87-base-pair reads. Per the original workflow: A later analysis counted approximately 74 million unique TCR beta chains across the 670 or so repertoires, and 10 million to 11 million of these chains were shared by at least two donors. Raw reads were error-corrected and collapsed into unique sequences with a nearest-neighbor algorithm that merged closely related sequences to remove PCR and sequencing errors. V, D and J gene segments were assigned by aligning CDR3 sequences to IMGT reference sequences. For a sequence to be retained, at least a six-nucleotide match to both a V gene segment and a J gene segment was required. A rearrangement was called productive if the CDR3 had no stop codons and remained in frame with V and J, and every other rearrangement was called non-productive. Following IMGT convention, CDR3 was defined as the stretch from the second conserved V-encoded cysteine to the conserved J-encoded phenylalanine. The earlier analysis of 450 to 750 of the donors excluded any sequence lacking an unambiguous match to a single V gene segment. In an earlier analysis of approximately 590 of the donors, a V segment was called functional when productive rearrangements were above 56.7%, and segregating when the standard deviation between donors exceeded 5%. To diagnose cytomegalovirus status from the catalog of TCR beta chain sequences, a statistical classification framework was built. In a later analysis, V and J genes were assigned by comparing TCR nucleotide sequences against IMGT/GENE-DB human TR gene sequences. Using the TCRdist pipeline, a later analysis assigned CDR3 sequences along with most-parsimonious VDJ recombination scenarios. In a later analysis, every TCR beta chain was defined by the combination of its CDR3 amino acid sequence and its V-gene family, and reads without a unique V-gene family were dropped. As a way to deal with suspected cross-contamination and a sequencing artifact, a later analysis dropped nearly 600 nucleotide sequences that were highly shared and had low generation probability. In a later analysis, a clonal expansion index for each public chain was calculated from normalized within-repertoire ranks of inferred template counts. In a later analysis, generation probabilities were computed using a VDJ recombination model fitted to out-of-frame rearrangements, and the results were checked against IGoR. Hypergeometric tests were used in a later analysis to score TCR-TCR, TCR-HLA and TCR-CMV co-occurrence, with a repertoire-size bias correction applied to the TCR pairs. In a later analysis, false discovery rates were estimated by permuting HLA or CMV assignments 20 times. In a later analysis, co-occurring TCRs were grouped using DBSCAN, and TCRdist sequence similarity was added for clustering within HLA-allele-positive subsets. Repertoires with fewer than 30,000 or more than 120,000 public chains were left out of co-occurrence clustering, as were a handful of repertoires with anomalous nucleotide sharing. Sourced from immuneACCESS, this table was stored by TCRdb with only in-frame sequences that have V and J called. A share of the clones is absent; for the studies checked, an unresolved V gene accounts for under half, and the remainder has no known explanation. V and J calls and clone size follow that table, whereas D and trimming were derived from the DNA. The sample includes 200,000 to 250,000 clones, with 77% observed a single time. Clones ranked in the top ten supply approximately 2.6% of the sample.

The cohort comprised some 730 healthy bone marrow donors. All cohort members were sampled while nominally healthy, although unrecorded immune exposures were likely present. The donor tested CMV seropositive, placing the donor among the approximately 290 seropositive members of the cohort. Every donor gave a peripheral blood sample, and the peripheral blood mononuclear cells from that sample were used for TCR beta sequencing. The Qiagen DNeasy Blood Extraction Kit was used to extract genomic DNA from the blood cell samples. A remark on this clone: No antigen is known for it. Base qualities are not at hand, and no much larger clone is one base apart.

The sample consisted of PBMCs. The source of this sequence is a woman in her fifties or sixties in good health and CMV-seropositive.

At the DNA level, the sequence is TGCGCCAGCAGGCCCTCGGCGGGATCCGGCTACGAGCAGTACTTC. The resulting protein is CASRPSAGSGYEQYF. Here the chain combines TRBV4-1 and TRBJ2-5; TRBD2 is perhaps the D gene, given 6 matching bases. The better agreement between TRBJ2-7 and the DNA end casts doubt on the J call. Per the germline V gene, MGHRA is the CDR1 and YSYEKL is the CDR2. From its cysteine to its phenylalanine, the CDR3 spans 15 amino acids. Of all the DNA, just the CDR3 is kept, 45 bases in frame from base 1.